This T cell receptor beta chain was retrieved from a study of T cells in Graves' hyperthyroidism and ophthalmopathy. General study findings and limits: A median around 6 months before onset, the model predicted ophthalmopathy. Most thyroid clonotypes that were expanded above 0.001 also turned up in blood.

Using RNA transcripts as the source, TCR beta CDR3 regions were amplified. A set of HTBI primers served as the primers for a first-round RT-PCR of the TCR CDR3. One entry per CDR3 protein, called by TCRdb with MiXCR from the multiplex PCR reads. The profile covers 300,000 to 350,000 distinct CDR3 sequences, with roughly 15% appearing a single time and approximately 35% taken by the ten largest. Clinical symptoms, serum thyroxine and TRAb, thyroid ultrasound and orbital computed tomography together formed the diagnostic basis. V was clipped by 6 bases and J by 8 bases, with 13 bases between them. The CDR3 has 13 residues. Looked up from germline, CDR1 is KGHSH and CDR2 is LQKENI. This clonotype has only a few counts. Antigen unknown.

The source material was blood. The J gene is TRBJ1-4, the V gene TRBV18, with a tentative D call TRBD1 (6 bases). The receptor was isolated from a man aged 25 to 40 with Graves' hyperthyroidism. The CDR3 DNA follows: TGTGCCAGCTCCATACAGGGTGGCGAAAAACTGTTTTTT. Translated, it gives CASSIQGGEKLFF.